The rows below give T cell receptor beta chains drawn from one sample of a study of shared clonotypes between healthy human individuals. Clones were read by immunoSEQ multiplex PCR, and TCRdb kept only the in-frame ones, dropping some. The data contain 800,000 to 950,000 clones, 90% to 97% of them singletons. Sequenced sample: naive CD8+ T cells sorted from blood. The receptors were gathered from a man between 25 and 39 years old in good health. The CDR3 runs from the conserved cysteine through the conserved F or W. The order of the fields is V gene, J gene, clone size, D gene, CDR3 protein, CDR3 DNA. The D gene is left open where the match is weak. Some rows mark clone size as missing; the rest say once, few, many or name a class of expanded clone.

TRBV7-3	TRBJ2-7	-	-	CASSPRGASYEQYF	TGTGCCAGCAGCCCCCGGGGGGCCAGCTACGAGCAGTACTTC
TRBV28	TRBJ1-5	-	TRBD1	CASSAGTGYQPQHF	TGTGCCAGCAGTGCCGGGACAGGATATCAGCCCCAGCATTTT
TRBV7-9	TRBJ2-6	-	-	CASSWTQTGWGANVLTF	TGTGCCAGCAGCTGGACTCAAACAGGCTGGGGGGCCAACGTCCTGACTTTC
TRBV10-2	TRBJ1-1	-	-	CASSVVARATEAFF	TGCGCCAGCAGTGTTGTTGCCCGGGCCACTGAAGCTTTCTTT
TRBV7-9	TRBJ2-7	-	TRBD2	CASSWDPGLASYEQYF	TGTGCCAGCAGCTGGGACCCGGGACTAGCGAGCTACGAGCAGTACTTC
TRBV7-6	TRBJ2-2	-	TRBD2	CASSELVAGDTGELFF	TGTGCCAGCAGCGAGCTCGTAGCGGGAGACACCGGGGAGCTGTTTTTT
TRBV11-2	TRBJ2-1	-	TRBD1	CASSFGTGGEQFF	TGTGCCAGCAGCTTCGGAACAGGGGGTGAGCAGTTCTTC
TRBV4-3	TRBJ1-5	-	-	CASSQDSGYNQPQHF	TGCGCCAGCAGCCAAGATTCGGGGTACAATCAGCCCCAGCATTTT
TRBV11-2	TRBJ2-7	once	-	CASSLALQMIYEQYF	TGTGCCAGCAGCTTAGCCCTCCAGATGATCTACGAGCAGTACTTC
TRBV29-1	TRBJ2-3	-	-	CSSWRDRTDTQYF	TGCAGCTCCTGGAGGGACCGCACAGATACGCAGTATTTT
TRBV29-1	TRBJ2-2	-	-	CSVRAAGELFF	TGCAGCGTTAGGGCGGCGGGGGAGCTGTTTTTT
TRBV13	TRBJ2-2	-	TRBD2	CASSSRTSGRTLNTGELFF	TGTGCCAGCAGCTCCAGGACTAGCGGGAGAACTCTGAACACCGGGGAGCTGTTTTTT
TRBV15	TRBJ2-3	-	TRBD2	CATSRGTSALTDTQYF	TGTGCCACCAGCAGAGGGACTAGCGCCTTGACAGATACGCAGTATTTT
TRBV25-1	TRBJ2-5	-	-	CASSEWPGPQETQYF	TGTGCCAGCAGTGAATGGCCAGGGCCTCAAGAGACCCAGTACTTC
TRBV15	TRBJ2-1	-	TRBD2	CATSRDLGLAGNEQFF	TGTGCCACCAGCAGAGATCTGGGACTAGCGGGAAATGAGCAGTTCTTC
TRBV9	TRBJ2-7	-	-	CASSVRSGGTYEQYF	TGTGCCAGCAGCGTAAGAAGTGGGGGGACCTACGAGCAGTACTTC
TRBV7-9	TRBJ2-7	-	TRBD1	CASSHRDRGLYEQYF	TGTGCCAGCAGCCACCGGGACAGGGGGCTCTACGAGCAGTACTTC
TRBV7-9	TRBJ2-5	once	-	CASNGDLSQETQYF	TGTGCCAGCAATGGGGACCTCTCTCAGGAGACCCAGTACTTC
TRBV7-9	TRBJ1-5	once	-	CASSPSGNQPQHF	TGTGCCAGCAGCCCGAGTGGCAATCAGCCCCAGCATTTT
TRBV28	TRBJ1-5	-	-	CASSPGGVGQPQHF	TGTGCCAGCAGCCCCGGCGGGGTAGGACAGCCCCAGCATTTT
TRBV7-3	TRBJ2-1	-	TRBD2	CASSLGLAGINEQFF	TGTGCCAGCAGCCTAGGACTAGCGGGCATCAATGAGCAGTTCTTC
TRBV29-1	TRBJ1-1	-	-	CSVEGVDLNTEAFF	TGCAGCGTTGAGGGGGTTGATTTGAACACTGAAGCTTTCTTT
TRBV5-4	TRBJ2-5	-	-	CASSLDETQYF	TGTGCCAGCAGCCTGGATGAGACCCAGTACTTC
TRBV4-3	TRBJ2-3	-	-	CASSQDDASSDTQYF	TGCGCCAGCAGCCAAGATGATGCTAGCTCGGATACGCAGTATTTT
TRBV4-3	TRBJ2-7	-	-	CASSQDRLSDSGWEQYF	TGCGCCAGCAGCCAAGATCGGCTCAGCGATTCAGGGTGGGAGCAGTACTTC
TRBV30	TRBJ2-1	-	TRBD2	CAWSVPSGRAREQFF	TGTGCCTGGAGTGTACCTAGCGGGAGGGCCCGAGAGCAGTTCTTC
TRBV7-9	TRBJ1-5	-	-	CASSLARTGEGPQHF	TGTGCCAGCAGCTTAGCGCGGACCGGCGAAGGGCCCCAGCATTTT
TRBV4-3	TRBJ2-5	-	TRBD2	CASSPDSGTGEGTQYF	TGCGCCAGCAGCCCGGACTCAGGGACGGGGGAGGGGACCCAGTACTTC
TRBV27	TRBJ2-7	-	-	CATAPRGRYEQYF	TGTGCCACCGCCCCCCGGGGAAGATACGAGCAGTACTTC
TRBV6-6	TRBJ2-2	-	TRBD2	CAILAGLTGELFF	TGTGCCATCCTAGCGGGTCTTACCGGGGAGCTGTTTTTT
TRBV4-1	TRBJ1-5	-	-	CASSQDPRALNQPQHF	TGCGCCAGCAGCCAAGATCCGAGGGCTCTCAATCAGCCCCAGCATTTT
TRBV7-9	TRBJ1-2	-	-	CASSLGQPYDGYTF	TGTGCCAGCAGCTTAGGACAGCCCTACGACGGCTACACCTTC
TRBV12-2	TRBJ2-3	-	-	CASRPRTSGRVSDTQYF	TGTGCAAGTCGTCCACGGACTAGCGGGAGGGTCTCAGATACGCAGTATTTT
TRBV29-1	TRBJ2-7	once	TRBD1	CSGGTGTYEQYF	TGCAGCGGCGGGACAGGGACCTACGAGCAGTACTTC
TRBV28	TRBJ2-7	-	TRBD2	CASRTSGRFNEQYF	TGTGCCAGCAGGACAAGCGGGAGATTCAACGAGCAGTACTTC
TRBV7-8	TRBJ2-7	-	-	CASSPEVAPSYEQYF	TGTGCCAGCAGCCCCGAGGTAGCTCCATCCTACGAGCAGTACTTC
TRBV30	TRBJ1-5	few	-	CAWSRRTGNQPQHF	TGTGCCTGGAGTCGCAGGACGGGCAATCAGCCCCAGCATTTT
TRBV5-1	TRBJ2-7	-	-	CASSLGQGQYEQYF	TGCGCCAGCAGCTTGGGCCAGGGTCAATACGAGCAGTACTTC
TRBV28	TRBJ1-5	-	-	CASSLMGAGQPQHF	TGTGCCAGCAGTTTGATGGGGGCTGGTCAGCCCCAGCATTTT
TRBV9	TRBJ1-2	-	-	CASSVAMQSGYTF	TGTGCCAGCAGCGTAGCTATGCAGAGTGGCTACACCTTC
TRBV19	TRBJ1-1	-	-	CASSNMGGERAFF	TGTGCCAGTAGTAACATGGGGGGGGAACGAGCTTTCTTT
TRBV5-4	TRBJ2-7	-	TRBD2	CASSSPTSGSYEQYF	TGTGCCAGCAGCTCCCCGACTAGCGGGAGTTACGAGCAGTACTTC
TRBV29-1	TRBJ2-3	once	-	CSVDIPEGWQYF	TGCAGCGTTGATATCCCAGAAGGGTGGCAGTATTTT
TRBV15	TRBJ2-1	-	TRBD1	CATSPDRGEYNEQFF	TGTGCCACCAGCCCGGACAGGGGAGAATACAATGAGCAGTTCTTC
TRBV29-1	TRBJ1-2	-	-	CYAVLARGYTF	TGCTATGCCGTCCTCGCTCGAGGCTACACCTTC
TRBV4-1	TRBJ2-7	-	-	CASSQGRAGVMFEQYF	TGCGCCAGCAGCCAAGGGCGTGCAGGGGTGATGTTTGAGCAGTACTTC
TRBV2	TRBJ1-2	-	-	CAAVLGGIKGYTF	TGTGCCGCCGTTTTAGGGGGAATAAAGGGCTACACCTTC
TRBV28	TRBJ2-7	-	-	CASRPDGRYEQYF	TGTGCCAGCAGACCGGACGGGCGCTACGAGCAGTACTTC
TRBV9	TRBJ2-3	-	-	CASSVVDSTDTQYF	TGTGCCAGCAGCGTAGTCGATTCTACAGATACGCAGTATTTT
TRBV25-1	TRBJ1-2	-	TRBD1	CASSEGTGGVYGYTF	TGTGCCAGCAGTGAAGGGACAGGGGGCGTCTATGGCTACACCTTC
TRBV2	TRBJ2-1	-	TRBD2	CASGRTSGRVRNEQFF	TGTGCCAGCGGCCGGACTAGCGGGAGGGTTCGCAATGAGCAGTTCTTC
TRBV7-6	TRBJ2-7	-	TRBD1	CASSLGTGIEQYF	TGTGCCAGCAGCTTAGGGACAGGGATCGAGCAGTACTTC